Listed below are T cell receptor beta chains from one sample, sequenced in a study of CD8+ T cells in alopecia areata. Using immunoSEQ multiplex PCR, the repertoire was profiled, and TCRdb retains in-frame clones only, with some absent. The data contain fewer than 250,000 clones, 43% of them singletons. The specimen comprised CD4+ T cells sorted from blood, sampled at approximately week 36, from a patient treated with tofacitinib. The source of these receptors is a human donor with alopecia areata. The CDR3 runs from the conserved cysteine through the conserved F or W. A D gene is named only where the DNA matches it firmly. Not every row has a clone size; where given, it reads once, few, many or a size class.

- few TRBJ2-1 TRBV29-1 TGCAGCGCTGCTCGACTAGATGGTATTGAGCAGTTCTTC CSAARLDGIEQFF
- few TRBJ1-4 TRBV20-1 TGCAGTGCTAGTAGAGGGCGCGGGGAGTTTTTT CSASRGRGEFF
- few TRBJ2-7 TRBV6-5 TGTGCCAGCTCAGACCCCCTCTACGAGCAGTACTTC CASSDPLYEQYF
- once TRBJ1-1 TRBV5-1 TGCGCCAGTAGACCGGCGGGAACGAACACTGAAGCTTTCTTT CASRPAGTNTEAFF
- few TRBJ2-7 TRBV30 TGTGCCTGGAGCCTCGCGGGACCTTACGAGCAGTACTTC CAWSLAGPYEQYF
TRBD2 - TRBJ2-3 TRBV7-2 TGTGCCAGCAGCTCTTGGACTAGCAGAGATACGCAGTATTTT CASSSWTSRDTQYF
TRBD2 - TRBJ2-3 TRBV5-4 TGTGCCAGCAGCTTAAAGCTAGCGGGACCTAGCACAGATACGCAGTATTTT CASSLKLAGPSTDTQYF
- few TRBJ2-4 TRBV5-1 TGCGCCAGCAGCTTGACGACAGCAAACATTCAGTACTTC CASSLTTANIQYF
- - TRBJ1-1 TRBV29-1 TGCAGCGTTGCCCAGGGGTCGGGCAACACTGAAGCTTTCTTT CSVAQGSGNTEAFF
- many TRBJ2-2 TRBV5-1 TGCGCCAGCAGCTTTTCGTCCCAGGGGAATCACGGGGAGCTGTTTTTT CASSFSSQGNHGELFF
- - TRBJ1-2 TRBV30 TGTGCCTGGACCACCGGGGTGGGAGGCTACACCTTC CAWTTGVGGYTF
- many TRBJ2-6 TRBV29-1 TGCAGCACCGTGAGACTGCAGGGGTCCTACTCCGGGGCCAACGTCCTGACTTTC CSTVRLQGSYSGANVLTF
- - TRBJ1-2 TRBV2 TGTGCCAGCAGTGAAGCGCTCAGGGGCTACACCTTC CASSEALRGYTF
- - TRBJ2-3 TRBV30 TGTGCCTGGAGTGTACAGGCAGATACGCAGTATTTT CAWSVQADTQYF
- many TRBJ2-5 TRBV7-2 TGTGCCAGCAGCTTATCGATAGGAAGGGAGACCCAGTACTTC CASSLSIGRETQYF
TRBD2 - TRBJ2-7 TRBV7-2 TGTGCCAGCAGCTATGGGACTAGCATCTACGAGCAGTACTTC CASSYGTSIYEQYF
TRBD2 few TRBJ2-3 TRBV30 TGTGCCTGGAGTGGGGGACTACTCCCATGGGCAGATACGCAGTATTTT CAWSGGLLPWADTQYF
TRBD1 - TRBJ1-1 TRBV25-1 TGTGCCAGCAGTGAACTGAGGACAGGGGGGAACACTGAAGCTTTCTTT CASSELRTGGNTEAFF
- - TRBJ2-2 TRBV11-3 TGTGCCAGCAGCTTCGGGCGCGCGAACACCGGGGAGCTGTTTTTT CASSFGRANTGELFF
- - TRBJ2-1 TRBV27 TGTGCCAGCAGTTTAAAGGGCCTTCCGGGACGACAGTTCTTC CASSLKGLPGRQFF
- - TRBJ2-7 TRBV30 TGTGCCTGGAGTGGACGACTCTCATCCTACGAGCAGTACTTC CAWSGRLSSYEQYF
- - TRBJ2-3 TRBV14 TGTGCCAGTTCGGCGGCAGGGAGCACAGATACGCAGTATTTT CASSAAGSTDTQYF
TRBD1 - TRBJ2-7 TRBV10-3 TGTGCCACCGGGACAGTCTACGAGCAGTACTTC CATGTVYEQYF
- few TRBJ2-2 TRBV19 TGTGCCAGTAGTATAAAAGGGGGCACCGGGGAGCTGTTTTTT CASSIKGGTGELFF
- many TRBJ1-3 TRBV29-1 TGCAGCGTTGTCGAGGGAAACTCTGGAAACACCATATATTTT CSVVEGNSGNTIYF
- - TRBJ2-7 TRBV7-9 TGTGCCAGCAGCGGGCGGACAGATTACGAGCAGTACTTC CASSGRTDYEQYF
TRBD1 - TRBJ2-1 TRBV7-2 TGTGCCAGCAGCTTCCGGGACAGGGGGCGAGATGAGCAGTTCTTC CASSFRDRGRDEQFF
TRBD1 once TRBJ1-2 TRBV6-5 TGTGCCAGTCGGGACAGGGACTATGGCTACACCTTC CASRDRDYGYTF
- - TRBJ2-2 TRBV15 TGTGCCACCAGCCAGGTTACCGGGGAGCTGTTTTTT CATSQVTGELFF
- - TRBJ2-3 TRBV5-6 TGTGCCAGCAGCACGAGGGCCAAGGGCGCAGATACGCAGTATTTT CASSTRAKGADTQYF
- - TRBJ1-5 TRBV6-5 TGTGCCAGCAGTTCACTTAACACAGAACTCAATCAGCCCCAGCATTTT CASSSLNTELNQPQHF
TRBD2 - TRBJ2-5 TRBV7-2 TGTGCCAGCAGCCCCCCGCGACTAGCGTCGAAAGAGACCCAGTACTTC CASSPPRLASKETQYF
TRBD1 - TRBJ1-2 TRBV30 TGTGCCTGGATTCACTGGACAGGGGACTATGGCTACACCTTC CAWIHWTGDYGYTF
TRBD1 - TRBJ2-2 TRBV19 TGTGCCAGTAGTATGACAGGGGGATTTACCGGGGAGCTGTTTTTT CASSMTGGFTGELFF
TRBD1 - TRBJ2-7 TRBV30 TGTGCCTGGAGTCCACAGGGGGCCCAAAGCTCCTACGAGCAGTACTTC CAWSPQGAQSSYEQYF
- - TRBJ1-4 TRBV30 TGTGCCTGGCGTCAGGGAGGTGCGCACGAAAAACTGTTTTTT CAWRQGGAHEKLFF
TRBD2 few TRBJ2-1 TRBV18 TGTGCCAGCTCACCATTAGGTTTGGCTAGCGGGAGTGCTGAGCAGTTCTTC CASSPLGLASGSAEQFF
- few TRBJ2-5 TRBV10-3 TGTGCCATCAGTGGGACCTTAGGGGCGGGCGAGACCCAGTACTTC CAISGTLGAGETQYF
- - TRBJ2-3 TRBV30 TGTGCCTGGTATAGCGGAAGTAGAACAGATACGCAGTATTTT CAWYSGSRTDTQYF
TRBD2 few TRBJ2-2 TRBV7-2 TGTGCCAGCAGCAGGACTAGCGGGATCACCGGGGAGCTGTTTTTT CASSRTSGITGELFF
- - TRBJ2-2 TRBV11-2 TGTGCCAGCAGTCTTACTAGCCTTATAACCGGGGAGCTGTTTTTT CASSLTSLITGELFF